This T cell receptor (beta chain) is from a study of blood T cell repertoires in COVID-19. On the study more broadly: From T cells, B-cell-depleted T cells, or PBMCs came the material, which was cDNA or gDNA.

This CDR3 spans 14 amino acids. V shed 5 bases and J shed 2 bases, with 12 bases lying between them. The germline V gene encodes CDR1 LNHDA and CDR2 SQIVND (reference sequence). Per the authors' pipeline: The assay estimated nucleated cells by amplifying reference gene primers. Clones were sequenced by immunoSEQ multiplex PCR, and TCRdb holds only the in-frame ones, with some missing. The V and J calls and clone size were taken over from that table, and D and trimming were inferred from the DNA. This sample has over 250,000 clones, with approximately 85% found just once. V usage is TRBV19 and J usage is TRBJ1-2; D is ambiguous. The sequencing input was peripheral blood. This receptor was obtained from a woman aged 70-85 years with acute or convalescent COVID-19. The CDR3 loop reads CASSETVSNYGYTF. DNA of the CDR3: TGTGCCAGTAGTGAAACAGTGTCCAACTATGGCTACACCTTC.